This T cell receptor (beta chain) stems from a study of T cells in Graves' hyperthyroidism and ophthalmopathy. This clonotype was counted between two and nine times. What was amplified from RNA transcripts were TCR beta CDR3 regions. TCR CDR3 regions were first amplified by RT-PCR with HTBI primers. TCRdb reprocessed the multiplex PCR reads via MiXCR and lists one record per CDR3 protein. Of some 350,000 distinct CDR3 sequences listed, about 13% were seen once; the top ten hold about a third. Material: blood. This clonotype was sampled from a woman in her thirties or forties with Graves' ophthalmopathy.

This chain's CDR3 is CAWTPVGSYGIGTGYTF. The DNA for the CDR3 is TGTGCCTGGACCCCAGTGGGCAGCTACGGAATCGGAACAGGCTACACCTTC. The J gene is TRBJ1-2, the V gene TRBV30, with unresolved D. The germline V gene has CDR1 GTSNPN and CDR2 SVGIG (reference sequence). CDR3 length: 17 amino acids. V lost 4 bases and J lost 8, with 29 bases in between.